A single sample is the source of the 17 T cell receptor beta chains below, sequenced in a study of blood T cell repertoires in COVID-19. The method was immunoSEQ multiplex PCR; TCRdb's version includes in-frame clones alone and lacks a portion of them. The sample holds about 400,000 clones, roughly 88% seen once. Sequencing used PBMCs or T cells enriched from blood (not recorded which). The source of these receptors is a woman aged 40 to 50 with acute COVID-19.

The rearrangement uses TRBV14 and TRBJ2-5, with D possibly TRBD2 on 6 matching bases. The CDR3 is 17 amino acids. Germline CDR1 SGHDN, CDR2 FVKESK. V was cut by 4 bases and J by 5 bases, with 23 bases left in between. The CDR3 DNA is TGTGCCAGCAGCCCCTGGATTGGAGGGGCATCGGGGGAGACCCAGTACTTC. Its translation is CASSPWIGGASGETQYF.

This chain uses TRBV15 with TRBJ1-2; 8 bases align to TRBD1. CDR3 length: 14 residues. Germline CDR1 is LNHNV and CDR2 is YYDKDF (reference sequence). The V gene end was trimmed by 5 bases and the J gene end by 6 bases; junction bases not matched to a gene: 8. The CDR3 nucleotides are TGTGCCACCAGCGGGCACCGGACAGGGAATGGCTACACCTTC. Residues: CATSGHRTGNGYTF. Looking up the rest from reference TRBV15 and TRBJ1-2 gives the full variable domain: DAMVIQNPRYQVTQFGKPVTLSCSQTLNHNVMYWYQQKSSQAPKLLFHYYDKDFNNEADTPDNFQSRRPNTSFCFLDIRSPGLGDTAMYLCATSGHRTGNGYTFGSGTRLTVV.

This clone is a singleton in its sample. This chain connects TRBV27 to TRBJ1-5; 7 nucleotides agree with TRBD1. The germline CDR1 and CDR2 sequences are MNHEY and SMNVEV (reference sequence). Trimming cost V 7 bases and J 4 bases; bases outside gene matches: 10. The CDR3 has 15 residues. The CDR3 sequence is CASTPTGLGNQPQHF. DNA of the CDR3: TGTGCCAGCACCCCGACAGGGTTGGGTAATCAGCCCCAGCATTTT.

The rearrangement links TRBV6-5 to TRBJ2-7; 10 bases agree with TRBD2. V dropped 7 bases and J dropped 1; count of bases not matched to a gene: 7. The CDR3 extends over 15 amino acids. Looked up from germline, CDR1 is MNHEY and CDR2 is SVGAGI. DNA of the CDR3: TGTGCCAGCAATAGCGGGGGGAAGGGTTCCTACGAGCAGTACTTC. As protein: CASNSGGKGSYEQYF.

This CDR3 is CASSYPLGGVNSYEQYF. CDR3 nucleotides: TGTGCCAGCAGTTACCCTTTGGGCGGGGTAAACTCCTACGAGCAGTACTTC. The chain joins TRBV6-2 or TRBV6-3 to TRBJ2-7, with D tentatively TRBD2 (6 bases). Trimming took 2 bases from V and 0 from J, leaving 17 bases between them. The length of the CDR3 is 17 residues. Germline CDR1 reads MNHEY; CDR2 reads SVGEGT.

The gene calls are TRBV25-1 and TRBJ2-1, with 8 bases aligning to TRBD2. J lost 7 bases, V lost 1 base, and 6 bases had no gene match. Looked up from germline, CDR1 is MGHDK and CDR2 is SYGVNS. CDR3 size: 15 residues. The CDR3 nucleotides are TGTGCCAGCAGTGAATTCGGGGGGGCGGGTAATGAGCAGTTCTTC. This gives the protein CASSEFGGAGNEQFF.

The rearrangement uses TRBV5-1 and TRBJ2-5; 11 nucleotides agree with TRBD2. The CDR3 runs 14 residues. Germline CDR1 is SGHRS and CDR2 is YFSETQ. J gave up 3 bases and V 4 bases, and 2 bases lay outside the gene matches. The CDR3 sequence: CASSTGLAEETQYF. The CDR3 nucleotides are TGCGCCAGCAGCACGGGACTAGCGGAAGAGACCCAGTACTTC.

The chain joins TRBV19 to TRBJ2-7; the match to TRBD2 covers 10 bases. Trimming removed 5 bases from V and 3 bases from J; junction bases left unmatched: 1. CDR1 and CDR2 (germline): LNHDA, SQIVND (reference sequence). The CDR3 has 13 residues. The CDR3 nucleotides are TGTGCCAGTAGTCTAGCGGGGGTCTACGAGCAGTACTTC. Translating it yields CASSLAGVYEQYF.

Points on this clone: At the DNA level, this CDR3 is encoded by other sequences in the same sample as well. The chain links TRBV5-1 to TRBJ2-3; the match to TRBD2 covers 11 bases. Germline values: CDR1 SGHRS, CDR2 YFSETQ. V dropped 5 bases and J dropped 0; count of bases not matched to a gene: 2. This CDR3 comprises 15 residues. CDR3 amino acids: CASRLAGGSTDTQYF. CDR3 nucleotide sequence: TGCGCCAGCAGGTTAGCGGGGGGGAGCACAGATACGCAGTATTTT.

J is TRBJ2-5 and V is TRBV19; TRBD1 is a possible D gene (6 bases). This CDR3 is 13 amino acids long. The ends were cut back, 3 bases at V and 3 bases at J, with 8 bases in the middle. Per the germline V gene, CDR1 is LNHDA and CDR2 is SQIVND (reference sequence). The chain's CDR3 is CASSIHREETQYF. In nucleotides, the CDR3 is TGTGCCAGTAGTATCCACAGGGAAGAGACCCAGTACTTC.

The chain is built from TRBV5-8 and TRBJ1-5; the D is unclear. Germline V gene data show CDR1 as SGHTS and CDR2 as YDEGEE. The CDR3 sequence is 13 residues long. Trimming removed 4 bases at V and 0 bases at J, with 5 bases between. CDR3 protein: CASSQLSNQPQHF. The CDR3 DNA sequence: TGTGCCAGCAGCCAACTTAGCAATCAGCCCCAGCATTTT.

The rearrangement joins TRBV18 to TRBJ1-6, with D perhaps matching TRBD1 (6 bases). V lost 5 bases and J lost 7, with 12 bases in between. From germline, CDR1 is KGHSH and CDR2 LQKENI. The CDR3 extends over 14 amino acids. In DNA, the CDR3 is TGTGCCAGCTCAATCGACAGGAGAAATTCACCCCTCCACTTT. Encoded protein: CASSIDRRNSPLHF.

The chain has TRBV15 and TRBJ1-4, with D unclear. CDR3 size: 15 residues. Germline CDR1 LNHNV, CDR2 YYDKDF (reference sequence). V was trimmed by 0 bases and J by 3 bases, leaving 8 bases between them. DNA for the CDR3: TGTGCCACCAGCAGAGATCGGGTAGCTAATGAAAAACTGTTTTTT. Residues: CATSRDRVANEKLFF.

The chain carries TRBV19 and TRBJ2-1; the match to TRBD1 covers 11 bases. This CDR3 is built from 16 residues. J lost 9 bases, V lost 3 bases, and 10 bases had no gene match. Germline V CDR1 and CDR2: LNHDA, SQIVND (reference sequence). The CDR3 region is CASSISGTGGTSEQFF. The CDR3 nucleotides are TGTGCCAGTAGTATCTCCGGGACAGGGGGAACCAGTGAGCAGTTCTTC.

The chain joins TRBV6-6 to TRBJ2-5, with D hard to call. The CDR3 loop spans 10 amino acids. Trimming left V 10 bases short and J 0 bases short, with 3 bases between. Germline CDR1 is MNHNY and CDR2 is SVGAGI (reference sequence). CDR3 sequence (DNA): TGTGCCACCAACCAAGAGACCCAGTACTTC. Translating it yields CATNQETQYF.

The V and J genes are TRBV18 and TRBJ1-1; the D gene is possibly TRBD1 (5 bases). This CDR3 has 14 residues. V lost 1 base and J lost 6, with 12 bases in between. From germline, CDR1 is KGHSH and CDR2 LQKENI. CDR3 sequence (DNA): TGTGCCAGCTCACCACGGGGCCAGGGTTCTGAAGCTTTCTTT. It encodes CASSPRGQGSEAFF. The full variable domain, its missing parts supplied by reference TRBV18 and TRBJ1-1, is NAGVMQNPRHLVRRRGQEARLRCSPMKGHSHVYWYRQLPEEGLKFMVYLQKENIIDESGMPKERFSAEFPKEGPSILRIQQVVRGDSAAYFCASSPRGQGSEAFFGQGTRLTVV.

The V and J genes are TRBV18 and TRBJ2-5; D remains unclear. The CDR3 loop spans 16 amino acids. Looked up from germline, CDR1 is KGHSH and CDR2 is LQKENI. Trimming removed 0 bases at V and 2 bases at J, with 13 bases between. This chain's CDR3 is CASSPPRGTQQETQYF. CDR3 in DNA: TGTGCCAGCTCACCACCGCGAGGAACGCAGCAAGAGACCCAGTACTTC.